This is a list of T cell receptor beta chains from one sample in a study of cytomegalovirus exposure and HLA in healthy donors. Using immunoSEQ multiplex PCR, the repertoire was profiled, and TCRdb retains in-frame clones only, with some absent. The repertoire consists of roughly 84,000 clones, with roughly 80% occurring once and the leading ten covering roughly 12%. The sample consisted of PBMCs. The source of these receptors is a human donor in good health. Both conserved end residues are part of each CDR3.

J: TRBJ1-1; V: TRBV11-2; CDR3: CASSLGLNTEAFF
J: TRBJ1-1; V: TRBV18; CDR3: CASSRETVLVTEAFF
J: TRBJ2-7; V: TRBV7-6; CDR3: CASSGGQGRSYEQYF
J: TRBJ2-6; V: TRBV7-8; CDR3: CASSLWSGSGANVLTF
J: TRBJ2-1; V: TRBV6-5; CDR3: CASSYTTGLNEQFF
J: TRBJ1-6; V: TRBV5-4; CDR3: CASSLDLQGRISPLNF
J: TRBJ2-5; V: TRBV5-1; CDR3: CASSLTAGFYSETQYF
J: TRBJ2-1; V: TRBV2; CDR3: CASSELPRGQGMEQFF
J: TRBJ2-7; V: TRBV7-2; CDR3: CASSLESSGQPYEQYF
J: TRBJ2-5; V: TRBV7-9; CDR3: CASSLTSGETQYF
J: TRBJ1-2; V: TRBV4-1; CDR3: CASSLRLRGDYGYTF
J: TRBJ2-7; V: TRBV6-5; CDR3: CASSPSADSSYEQYF
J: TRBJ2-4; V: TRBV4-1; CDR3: CASSSNPGGAKNIQYF
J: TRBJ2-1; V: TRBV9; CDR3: CASSEDRTSSSYNEQFF
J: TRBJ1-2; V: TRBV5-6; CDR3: CASSGPPPDYGYTF
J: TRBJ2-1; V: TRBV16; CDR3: CASSQIFSRQGSHEQFF
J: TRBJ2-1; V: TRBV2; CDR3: CASSVYNEQFF
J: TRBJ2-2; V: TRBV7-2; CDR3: CASSFTGTGVTGELFF
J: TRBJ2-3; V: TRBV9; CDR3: CASSFTSGLTDTQYF
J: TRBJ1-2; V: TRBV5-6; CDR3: CASSAQGDYGYTF
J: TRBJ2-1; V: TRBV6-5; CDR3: CASSYRGTSYNEQFF
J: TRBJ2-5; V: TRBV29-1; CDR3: CGGTRRETQYF
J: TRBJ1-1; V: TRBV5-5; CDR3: CASSGYRGNTEAFF
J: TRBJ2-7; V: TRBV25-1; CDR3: CASSTSRQEQYF
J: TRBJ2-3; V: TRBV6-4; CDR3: CARQGPSGGYRTDTQYF